One TCR beta chain is described in this entry. Its antigen is not known. A 6-nucleotide sample barcode was carried by the UMIs, which template switching added. TCRdb reanalyzed the 5' RACE reads, giving one entry per CDR3 protein sequence and no DNA. The listing contains roughly 160,000 distinct CDR3 sequences. The entry originates in a study of monozygotic twins with inflammatory bowel disease. Per germline, CDR1 LGHNT and CDR2 FRNRAP. The CDR3 extends over 14 amino acids. Study-wide findings and caveats: The data gave no support to a single strong IBD-associated signal or clonotype.

The sample taken for sequencing was blood. The receptor was derived from a human donor with ulcerative colitis or Crohn's disease, or a healthy co-twin of an affected twin (not recorded which). V is TRBV12-5 and J is TRBJ2-7. This CDR3 reads CASGLGPGSDEQYF. The whole variable domain, filled in from reference TRBV12-5 and TRBJ2-7, reads DARVTQTPRHKVTEMGQEVTMRCQPILGHNTVFWYRQTMMQGLELLAYFRNRAPLDDSGMPKDRFSAEMPDATLATLKIQPSEPRDSAVYFCASGLGPGSDEQYFGPGTRLTVT.